These T cell receptor beta chains were read from a single sample in a study of OX40 agonist ivuxolimab in advanced cancers. Data came from immunoSEQ multiplex PCR; TCRdb stores just in-frame clones and leaves some out. Of 60,000 to 100,000 clones listed, over 85% are singletons. The starting material was CD4+ or CD8+ T cells sorted from blood, obtained in a trial of the OX40 agonist ivuxolimab. The receptor set was obtained from an adult with an advanced solid tumor such as melanoma, head and neck, liver or kidney cancer. CDR3s include the opening cysteine and the closing phenylalanine or tryptophan. Fields, in order: J gene, V gene, D gene, clone size, CDR3 protein, CDR3 DNA. D genes are given only for firm matches. Clone size is given for some rows only: seen once, a few or many times, or a class if the clone is expanded.

>TRBJ2-1|TRBV7-6|.|.
CASSLGAGDEQFF
TGTGCCAGCAGCTTAGGGGCAGGCGATGAGCAGTTCTTC
>TRBJ1-1|TRBV27|.|.
CASSPEVPNTEAFF
TGTGCCAGCAGTCCAGAAGTTCCAAACACTGAAGCTTTCTTT
>TRBJ2-7|TRBV6-5|TRBD2|.
CASSYPTAGGREQYF
TGTGCCAGCAGTTACCCGACAGCGGGAGGAAGGGAGCAGTACTTC
>TRBJ1-2|TRBV15|.|.
CATSPGREGIYGYTF
TGTGCCACCAGCCCCGGAAGGGAGGGGATATATGGCTACACCTTC
>TRBJ1-3|TRBV27|.|once
CASGLGGSSGNTIYF
TGTGCCAGCGGCCTAGGGGGTTCCTCTGGAAACACCATATATTTT
>TRBJ2-7|TRBV6-5|.|.
CASDHGPSTTYEQYF
TGTGCCAGCGACCACGGCCCGTCCACCACCTACGAGCAGTACTTC
>TRBJ2-7|TRBV4-1|TRBD2|.
CASSRGGVYEQYF
TGCGCCAGCAGCCGGGGGGGGGTCTACGAGCAGTACTTC
>TRBJ1-4|TRBV5-6|.|.
CASSLWGSHEKLFF
TGTGCCAGCAGCTTGTGGGGTTCACATGAAAAACTGTTTTTT
>TRBJ2-5|TRBV7-9|.|once
CASSFLEVETQYF
TGTGCCAGCAGCTTCCTCGAGGTAGAGACCCAGTACTTC
>TRBJ2-5|TRBV7-8|TRBD2|once
CASSLPGTSGRWAQETQYF
TGTGCCAGCAGCCTCCCCGGGACTAGCGGGAGATGGGCCCAAGAGACCCAGTACTTC
>TRBJ2-5|TRBV13|.|.
CASSLEREGEETQYF
TGTGCCAGCAGCTTAGAGAGGGAGGGGGAAGAGACCCAGTACTTC
>TRBJ1-5|TRBV19|.|.
CASSKRGNQPQHF
TGTGCCAGTAGTAAGAGGGGCAATCAGCCCCAGCATTTT
>TRBJ2-5|TRBV7-3|.|.
CASSLIGVGETQYF
TGTGCCAGCAGCTTAATTGGTGTCGGGGAGACCCAGTACTTC
>TRBJ2-2|TRBV4-3|.|.
CASSQSPTGNTGELFF
TGCGCCAGCAGCCAATCGCCGACGGGGAACACCGGGGAGCTGTTTTTT
>TRBJ1-4|TRBV19|.|.
CASSIDLNAREATNEKLFF
TGTGCCAGTAGTATAGATCTGAACGCAAGGGAAGCAACTAATGAAAAACTGTTTTTT
>TRBJ2-2|TRBV7-9|TRBD1|.
CASSPRGQGMNTGELFF
TGTGCCAGCAGCCCCAGGGGACAGGGGATGAACACCGGGGAGCTGTTTTTT
>TRBJ2-1|TRBV6-5|TRBD1|.
CASNVGQGPYNEQFF
TGTGCCAGCAACGTGGGACAGGGACCCTACAATGAGCAGTTCTTC
>TRBJ2-3|TRBV19|TRBD1|.
CASSIVGTGRTDTQYF
TGTGCCAGTAGTATAGTTGGGACAGGGCGCACAGATACGCAGTATTTT
>TRBJ2-3|TRBV2|.|.
CASFFALASLTDTQYF
TGTGCCAGCTTTTTTGCGCTTGCCTCGTTAACAGATACGCAGTATTTT
>TRBJ2-7|TRBV27|.|.
CASSPLVVHEQYF
TGTGCCAGCAGTCCGCTTGTCGTCCACGAGCAGTACTTC
>TRBJ1-5|TRBV9|.|once
CASSGGGGNNQPQHF
TGTGCCAGCAGCGGCGGAGGAGGTAACAATCAGCCCCAGCATTTT
>TRBJ1-5|TRBV19|.|.
CASSTPGDNQPQHF
TGTGCCAGTAGTACCCCAGGGGACAATCAGCCCCAGCATTTT
>TRBJ1-1|TRBV11-2|TRBD1|.
CASSGSGGWNTEAFF
TGTGCCAGCAGCGGATCAGGGGGATGGAACACTGAAGCTTTCTTT
>TRBJ2-7|TRBV27|.|.
CASRPRYTYEQYF
TGTGCCAGCAGGCCGCGGTATACCTACGAGCAGTACTTC
>TRBJ2-3|TRBV9|.|.
CASSAYTDTQYF
TGTGCCAGCAGCGCCTACACAGATACGCAGTATTTT
>TRBJ2-7|TRBV27|TRBD2|.
CASGVFASGRAPYEQYF
TGTGCCAGCGGCGTATTCGCTAGCGGGAGGGCCCCCTACGAGCAGTACTTC
>TRBJ2-7|TRBV4-2|.|.
CASSQDPGPAYEQYF
TGTGCCAGCAGCCAAGATCCGGGTCCCGCCTACGAGCAGTACTTC
>TRBJ1-5|TRBV29-1|.|.
CSVEEGGQPQHF
TGCAGCGTTGAAGAGGGGGGTCAGCCCCAGCATTTT
>TRBJ2-7|TRBV10-2|.|.
CASSVEVGGAYEQYF
TGCGCCAGCAGCGTCGAAGTGGGAGGTGCCTACGAGCAGTACTTC
>TRBJ1-2|TRBV6-6|.|.
CASSYKAGEAYGYTF
TGTGCCAGCAGTTACAAGGCAGGGGAAGCCTATGGCTACACCTTC
>TRBJ2-5|TRBV7-6|.|.
CASSYLGEAQYF
TGTGCCAGCAGCTACCTCGGGGAGGCCCAGTACTTC
>TRBJ2-1|TRBV9|TRBD1|.
CASSPGGIYNEQFF
TGTGCCAGCTCACCAGGGGGCATCTACAATGAGCAGTTCTTC
>TRBJ1-5|TRBV18|.|.
CASSSGGGNQPQHF
TGTGCCAGCTCATCGGGCGGGGGCAATCAGCCCCAGCATTTT
>TRBJ2-5|TRBV7-9|TRBD2|.
CASSRTSGGQETQYF
TGTGCCAGCAGCCGGACCTCGGGGGGCCAAGAGACCCAGTACTTC
>TRBJ2-7|TRBV27|TRBD2|.
CASSLPGTSGSLYEQYF
TGTGCCAGCAGTTTGCCCGGGACTAGCGGGAGTCTTTACGAGCAGTACTTC
>TRBJ1-6|TRBV5-4|.|.
CASSLGAGIRSPLHF
TGTGCCAGCAGCTTGGGCGCAGGGATACGCTCACCCCTCCACTTT
>TRBJ2-3|TRBV27|.|.
CASSPGTWSTDTQYF
TGTGCCAGCAGCCCCGGGACATGGAGCACAGATACGCAGTATTTT
>TRBJ2-2|TRBV6-5|.|.
CASRQGMGNTGELFF
TGTGCCAGCAGACAGGGTATGGGGAACACCGGGGAGCTGTTTTTT